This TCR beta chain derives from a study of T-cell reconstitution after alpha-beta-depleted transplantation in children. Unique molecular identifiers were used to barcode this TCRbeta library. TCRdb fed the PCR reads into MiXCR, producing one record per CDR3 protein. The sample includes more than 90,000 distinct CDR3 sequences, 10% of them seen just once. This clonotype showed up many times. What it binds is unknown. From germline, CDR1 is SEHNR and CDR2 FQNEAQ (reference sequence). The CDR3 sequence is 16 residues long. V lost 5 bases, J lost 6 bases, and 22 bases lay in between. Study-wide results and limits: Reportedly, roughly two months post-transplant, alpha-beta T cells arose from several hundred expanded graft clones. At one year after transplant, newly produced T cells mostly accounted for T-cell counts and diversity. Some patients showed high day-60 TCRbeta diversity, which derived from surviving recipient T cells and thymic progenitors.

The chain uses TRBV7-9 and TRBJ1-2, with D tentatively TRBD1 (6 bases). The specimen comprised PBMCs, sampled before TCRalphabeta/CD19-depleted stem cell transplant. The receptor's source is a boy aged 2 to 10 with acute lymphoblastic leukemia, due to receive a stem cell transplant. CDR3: CASSVRTPLRQDGYTF. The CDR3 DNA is TGTGCCAGCAGCGTGCGCACCCCTCTGAGACAGGATGGCTACACCTTC.